This T cell receptor beta chain was recorded in a study of T cell repertoires in cytomegalovirus infection. Study as a whole: As its CMV epitopes, the study selected recently identified HLA-C-restricted and well-studied HLA-B-restricted targets. Matching HLA type, along with CMV infection, was indicated by public TCR beta signatures. General study results and limits: Accumulated public TCR beta family frequency recognized individuals carrying CMV together with the relevant HLA. CMV-specific TCR beta clonotypes restricted by HLA-C dominated the ex vivo response.

A word on this clonotype: No antigen is known for it.

Via MiXCR, TCRdb re-called the reads, giving one row per CDR3 protein. This table has more than 95,000 distinct CDR3 sequences, around 32% appearing once. This sequence was found in a human donor in good health (CMV status not recorded). Some clones in this sample may be carry-over from other donors' samples. Material: CD8+ T cells from cultured PBMCs, obtained from culture after CMV antigen stimulation.

The CDR3 spells CASSFGTGDEQFF. Here the CDR3 DNA reads TGTGCCAGCAGCTTTGGGACAGGGGATGAGCAGTTCTTC. This chain connects TRBV11-2 to TRBJ2-1; 10 bases fit TRBD1. The CDR3 loop spans 13 amino acids. Germline V gene lookup returns CDR1 SGHAT and CDR2 FQNNGV. The junction had 1 base not matched to a gene; V was cut back by 3 bases and J by 8 bases.